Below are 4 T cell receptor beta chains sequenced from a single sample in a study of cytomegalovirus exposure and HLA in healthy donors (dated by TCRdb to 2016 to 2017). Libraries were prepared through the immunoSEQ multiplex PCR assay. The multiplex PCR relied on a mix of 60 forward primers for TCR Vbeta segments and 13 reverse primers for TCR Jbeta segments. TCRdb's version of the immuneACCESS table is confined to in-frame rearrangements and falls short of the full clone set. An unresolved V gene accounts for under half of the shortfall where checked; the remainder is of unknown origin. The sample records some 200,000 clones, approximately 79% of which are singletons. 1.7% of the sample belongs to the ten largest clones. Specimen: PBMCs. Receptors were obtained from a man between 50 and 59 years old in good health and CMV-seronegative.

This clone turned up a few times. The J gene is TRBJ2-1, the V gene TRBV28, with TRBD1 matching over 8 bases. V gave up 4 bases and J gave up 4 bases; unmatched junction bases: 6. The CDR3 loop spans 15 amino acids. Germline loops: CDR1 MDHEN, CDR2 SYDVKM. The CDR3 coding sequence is TGTGCCAGCAGTTACGACAGGGGCGAATACAATGAGCAGTTCTTC. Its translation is CASSYDRGEYNEQFF.

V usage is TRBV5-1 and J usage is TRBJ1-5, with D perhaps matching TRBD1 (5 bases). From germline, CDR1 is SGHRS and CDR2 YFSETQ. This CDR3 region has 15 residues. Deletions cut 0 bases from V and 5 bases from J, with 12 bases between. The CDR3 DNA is TGCGCCAGCAGCTTGGCCGGGGGTCCCGATCAGCCCCAGCATTTT. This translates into CASSLAGGPDQPQHF.

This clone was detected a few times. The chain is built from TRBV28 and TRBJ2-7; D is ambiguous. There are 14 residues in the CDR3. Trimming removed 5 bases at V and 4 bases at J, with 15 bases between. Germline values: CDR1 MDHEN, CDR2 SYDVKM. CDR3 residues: CASSALRRPYEQYF. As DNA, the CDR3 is TGTGCCAGCAGTGCTTTGCGGAGACCTTACGAGCAGTACTTC.

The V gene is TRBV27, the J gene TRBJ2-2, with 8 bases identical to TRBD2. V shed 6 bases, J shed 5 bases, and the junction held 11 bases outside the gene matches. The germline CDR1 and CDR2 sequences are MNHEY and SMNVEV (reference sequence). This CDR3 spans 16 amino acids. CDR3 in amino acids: CASRQQGLVGTGELFF. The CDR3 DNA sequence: TGTGCCAGCAGGCAACAGGGACTAGTGGGTACCGGGGAGCTGTTTTTT.